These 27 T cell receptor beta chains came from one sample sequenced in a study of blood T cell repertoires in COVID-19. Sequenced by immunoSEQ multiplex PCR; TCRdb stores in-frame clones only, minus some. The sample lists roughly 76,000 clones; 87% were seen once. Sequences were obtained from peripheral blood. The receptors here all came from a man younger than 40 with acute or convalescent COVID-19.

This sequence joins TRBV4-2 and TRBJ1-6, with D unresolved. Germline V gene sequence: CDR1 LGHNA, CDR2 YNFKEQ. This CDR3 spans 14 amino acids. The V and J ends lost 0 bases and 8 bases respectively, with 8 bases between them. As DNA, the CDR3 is TGTGCCAGCAGCCAAGAGGTGAGGGATTCACCCCTCCACTTT. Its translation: CASSQEVRDSPLHF.

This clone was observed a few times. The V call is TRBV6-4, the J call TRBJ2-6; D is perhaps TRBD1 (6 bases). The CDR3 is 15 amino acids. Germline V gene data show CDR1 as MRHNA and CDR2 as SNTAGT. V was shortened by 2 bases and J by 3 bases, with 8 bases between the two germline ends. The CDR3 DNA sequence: TGTGCCAGCAGTGACGAGGGGGATGGGGCCAACGTCCTGACTTTC. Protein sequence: CASSDEGDGANVLTF.

The CDR3 here is CASSEWAGYGYTF. Written as DNA, the CDR3 is TGCGCCAGCAGTGAATGGGCTGGCTATGGCTACACCTTC. The chain has TRBV10-1 and TRBJ1-2; D is unresolved. The CDR3 consists of 13 residues. From germline, CDR1 is WNHNN and CDR2 SYGVQD (reference sequence). Trimming took off 3 bases at V and 4 bases at J, with 9 bases between the two ends.

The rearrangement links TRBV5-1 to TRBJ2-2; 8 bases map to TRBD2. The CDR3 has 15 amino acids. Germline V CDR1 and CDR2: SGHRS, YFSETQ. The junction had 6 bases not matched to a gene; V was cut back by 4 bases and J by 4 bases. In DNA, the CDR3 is TGCGCCAGCAGCATGGGACTAGAGAGCACCGGGGAGCTGTTTTTT. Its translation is CASSMGLESTGELFF.

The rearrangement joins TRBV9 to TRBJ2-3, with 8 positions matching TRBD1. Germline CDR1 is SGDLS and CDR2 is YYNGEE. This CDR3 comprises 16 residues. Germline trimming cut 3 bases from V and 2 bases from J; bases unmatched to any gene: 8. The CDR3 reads CASSARDRTTTDTQYF. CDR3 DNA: TGTGCCAGCAGCGCAAGGGACAGGACAACCACAGATACGCAGTATTTT.

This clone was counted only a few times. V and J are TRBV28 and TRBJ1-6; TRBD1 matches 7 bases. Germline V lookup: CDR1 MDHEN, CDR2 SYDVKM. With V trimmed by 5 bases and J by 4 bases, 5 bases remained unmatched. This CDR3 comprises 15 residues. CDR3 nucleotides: TGTGCCAGCAGTCCCCGGGACAGATATAATTCACCCCTCCACTTT. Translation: CASSPRDRYNSPLHF.

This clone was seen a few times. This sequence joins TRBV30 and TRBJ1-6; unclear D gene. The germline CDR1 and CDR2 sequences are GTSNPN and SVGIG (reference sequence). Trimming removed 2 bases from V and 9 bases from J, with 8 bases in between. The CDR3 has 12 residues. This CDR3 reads CAWSSRISPLHF. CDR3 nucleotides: TGTGCCTGGAGTTCCAGGATTTCACCCCTCCACTTT.

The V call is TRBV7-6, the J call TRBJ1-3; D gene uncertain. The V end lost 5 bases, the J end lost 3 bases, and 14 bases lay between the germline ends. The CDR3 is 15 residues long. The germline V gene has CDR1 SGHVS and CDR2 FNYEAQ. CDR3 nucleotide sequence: TGTGCCAGCAGCAGCGGGGTCGATGGTGGAAACACCATATATTTT. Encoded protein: CASSSGVDGGNTIYF.

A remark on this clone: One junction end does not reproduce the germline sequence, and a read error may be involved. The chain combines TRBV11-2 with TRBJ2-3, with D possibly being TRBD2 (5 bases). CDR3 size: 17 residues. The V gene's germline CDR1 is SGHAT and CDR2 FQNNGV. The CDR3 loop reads CASRLEGIRRPTDTQYF. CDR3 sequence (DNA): TGTGCCAGCAGGTTAGAGGGCATTCGCCGCCCCACAGATACGCAGTATTTT.

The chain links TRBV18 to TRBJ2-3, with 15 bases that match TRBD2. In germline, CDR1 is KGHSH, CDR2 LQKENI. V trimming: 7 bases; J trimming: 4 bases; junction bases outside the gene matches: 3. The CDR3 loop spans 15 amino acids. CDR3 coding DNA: TGTGCCAGCTTACGGACTAGCGGGAGGGCAGATACGCAGTATTTT. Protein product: CASLRTSGRADTQYF.

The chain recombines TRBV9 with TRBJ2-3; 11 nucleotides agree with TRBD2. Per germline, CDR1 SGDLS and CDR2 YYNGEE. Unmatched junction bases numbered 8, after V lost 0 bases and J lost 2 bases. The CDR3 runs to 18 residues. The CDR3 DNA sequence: TGTGCCAGCAGCGTAGTAGCGGGAGGGCCGGGGGCCACAGATACGCAGTATTTT. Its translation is CASSVVAGGPGATDTQYF.

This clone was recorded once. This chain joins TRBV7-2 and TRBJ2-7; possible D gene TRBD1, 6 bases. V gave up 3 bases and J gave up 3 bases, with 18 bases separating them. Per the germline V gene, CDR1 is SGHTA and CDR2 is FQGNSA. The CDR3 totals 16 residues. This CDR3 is CASSFLGGQSLYEQYF. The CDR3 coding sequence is TGTGCCAGCAGCTTTCTTGGGGGCCAGAGTCTCTACGAGCAGTACTTC.

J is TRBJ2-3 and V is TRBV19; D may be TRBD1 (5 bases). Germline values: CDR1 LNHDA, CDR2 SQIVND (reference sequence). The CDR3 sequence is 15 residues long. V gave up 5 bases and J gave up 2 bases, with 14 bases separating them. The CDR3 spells CASSGSGASTDTQYF. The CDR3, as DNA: TGTGCCAGTAGTGGCTCTGGGGCCTCCACAGATACGCAGTATTTT.

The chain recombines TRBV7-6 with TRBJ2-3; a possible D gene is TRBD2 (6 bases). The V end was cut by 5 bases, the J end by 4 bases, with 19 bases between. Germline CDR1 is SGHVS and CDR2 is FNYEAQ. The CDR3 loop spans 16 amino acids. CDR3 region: CASSQGSREVADTQYF. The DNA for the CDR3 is TGTGCCAGCAGCCAAGGGTCCAGGGAGGTAGCAGATACGCAGTATTTT.

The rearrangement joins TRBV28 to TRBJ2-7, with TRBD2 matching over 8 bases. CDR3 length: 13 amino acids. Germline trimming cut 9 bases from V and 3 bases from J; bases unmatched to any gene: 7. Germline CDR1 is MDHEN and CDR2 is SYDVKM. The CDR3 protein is CASYSGTNYEQYF. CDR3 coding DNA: TGTGCCAGTTATAGCGGGACGAACTACGAGCAGTACTTC.

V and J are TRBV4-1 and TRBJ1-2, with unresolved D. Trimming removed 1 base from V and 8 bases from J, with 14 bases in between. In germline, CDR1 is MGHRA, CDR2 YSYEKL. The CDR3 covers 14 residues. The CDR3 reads CASSQATARGGYTF. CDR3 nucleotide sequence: TGCGCCAGCAGCCAAGCGACTGCCCGGGGAGGCTACACCTTC.

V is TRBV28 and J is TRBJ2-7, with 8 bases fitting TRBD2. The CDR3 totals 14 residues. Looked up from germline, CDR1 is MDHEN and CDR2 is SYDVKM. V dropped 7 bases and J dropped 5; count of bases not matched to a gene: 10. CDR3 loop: CASIGREVPHEQYF. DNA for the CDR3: TGTGCCAGCATCGGGCGGGAGGTCCCCCACGAGCAGTACTTC.

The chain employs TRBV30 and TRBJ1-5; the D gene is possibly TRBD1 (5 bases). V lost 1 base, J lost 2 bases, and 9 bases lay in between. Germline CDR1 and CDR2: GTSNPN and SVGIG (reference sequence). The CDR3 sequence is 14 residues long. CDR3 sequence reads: CAWSATGGNQPQHF. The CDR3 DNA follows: TGTGCCTGGAGTGCAACAGGAGGCAATCAGCCCCAGCATTTT.

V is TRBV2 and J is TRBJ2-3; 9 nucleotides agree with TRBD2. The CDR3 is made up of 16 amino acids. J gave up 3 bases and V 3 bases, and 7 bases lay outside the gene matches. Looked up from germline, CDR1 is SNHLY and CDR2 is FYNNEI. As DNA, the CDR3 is TGTGCCAGCAGTGACAGGACTAGCGAATATACAGATACGCAGTATTTT. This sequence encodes CASSDRTSEYTDTQYF. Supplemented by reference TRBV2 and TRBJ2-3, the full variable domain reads EPEVTQTPSHQVTQMGQEVILRCVPISNHLYFYWYRQILGQKVEFLVSFYNNEISEKSEIFDDQFSVERPDGSNFTLKIRSTKLEDSAMYFCASSDRTSEYTDTQYFGPGTRLTVL.

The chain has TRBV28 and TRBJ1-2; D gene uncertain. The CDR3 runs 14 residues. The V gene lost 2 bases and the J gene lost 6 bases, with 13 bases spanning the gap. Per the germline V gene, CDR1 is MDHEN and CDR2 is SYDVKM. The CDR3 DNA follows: TGTGCCAGCAGTTTAATAGTACCCGAACATGGCTACACCTTC. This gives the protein CASSLIVPEHGYTF.

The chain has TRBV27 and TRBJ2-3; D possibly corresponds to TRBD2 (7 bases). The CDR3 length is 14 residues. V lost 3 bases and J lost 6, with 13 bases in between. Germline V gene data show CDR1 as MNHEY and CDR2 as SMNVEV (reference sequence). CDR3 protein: CASSLGGARDTQYF. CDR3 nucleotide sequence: TGTGCCAGCAGTTTGGGGGGGGCTCGGGATACGCAGTATTTT.

The CDR3 loop reads CASSSNRGQVEGYTF. CDR3 bases: TGTGCCAGCAGTTCTAACAGGGGTCAGGTGGAAGGCTACACCTTC. The chain carries TRBV6-2 or TRBV6-3 and TRBJ1-2, with 7 nucleotides matching TRBD1. Germline CDR1 MNHEY, CDR2 SVGEGT. CDR3 length: 15 amino acids. Trimming cost V 4 bases and J 8 bases; bases outside gene matches: 13.

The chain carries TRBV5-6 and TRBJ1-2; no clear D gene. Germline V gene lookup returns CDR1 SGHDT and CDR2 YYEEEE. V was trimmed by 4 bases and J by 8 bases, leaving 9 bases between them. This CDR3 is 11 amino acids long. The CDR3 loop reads CASSLLSGYTF. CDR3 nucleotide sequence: TGTGCCAGCAGCCTCCTATCAGGCTACACCTTC.

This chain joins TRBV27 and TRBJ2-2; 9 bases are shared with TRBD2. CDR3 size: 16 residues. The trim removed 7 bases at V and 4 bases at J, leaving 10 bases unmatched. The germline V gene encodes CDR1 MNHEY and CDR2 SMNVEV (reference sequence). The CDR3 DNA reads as TGTGCCAGCACTCAATATAGCGGGAGTGGCACCGGGGAGCTGTTTTTT. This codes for CASTQYSGSGTGELFF.

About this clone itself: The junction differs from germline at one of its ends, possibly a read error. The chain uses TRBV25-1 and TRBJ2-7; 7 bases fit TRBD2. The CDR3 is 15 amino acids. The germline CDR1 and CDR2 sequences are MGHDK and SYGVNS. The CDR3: CASRESGTNSYEQYF. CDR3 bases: TGTGCCAGCAGGGAATCCGGGACTAACTCCTACGAGCAGTACTTC.

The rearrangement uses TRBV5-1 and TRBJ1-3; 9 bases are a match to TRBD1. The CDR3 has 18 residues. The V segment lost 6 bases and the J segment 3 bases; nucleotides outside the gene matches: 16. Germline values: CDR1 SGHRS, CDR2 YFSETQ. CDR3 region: CASKLDIGTGTFGNTIYF. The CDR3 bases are TGCGCCAGCAAGCTTGATATAGGGACAGGGACCTTTGGAAACACCATATATTTT.

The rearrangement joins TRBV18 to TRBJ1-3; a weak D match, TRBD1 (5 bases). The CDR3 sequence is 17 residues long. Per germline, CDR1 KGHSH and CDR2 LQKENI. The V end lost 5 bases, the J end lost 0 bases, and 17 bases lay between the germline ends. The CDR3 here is CASSDSHGTSSGNTIYF. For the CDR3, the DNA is TGTGCCAGCTCAGATTCTCATGGGACTTCCTCTGGAAACACCATATATTTT.